These 12 T cell receptor beta chains share one sample of origin, sequenced in a study of OX40 agonist ivuxolimab in advanced cancers. The assay was immunoSEQ multiplex PCR, and TCRdb's table has in-frame clones only and misses some. The sample holds some 86,000 clones, more than 80% seen once. Here the sequenced sample was CD4+ or CD8+ T cells sorted from blood, taken in a trial of the OX40 agonist ivuxolimab. The receptor source for this set is an adult with an advanced solid tumor such as melanoma, head and neck, liver or kidney cancer.

The chain combines TRBV5-1 with TRBJ2-1; no clear D gene. Germline loops: CDR1 SGHRS, CDR2 YFSETQ. This CDR3 has 19 residues. Trimming pared 0 bases from V and 2 bases from J, leaving 21 bases between. The CDR3 sequence is CASSLAPWAPEATYNEQFF. The CDR3 region has the DNA TGCGCCAGCAGCTTGGCCCCGTGGGCCCCCGAAGCCACCTACAATGAGCAGTTCTTC.

In its sample, this clone was seen once. The gene calls are TRBV10-1 and TRBJ2-1; 7 positions agree with TRBD2. CDR1 and CDR2 from the germline V gene are WNHNN and SYGVQD (reference sequence). The CDR3 runs 15 residues. The J segment lost 4 bases and the V segment lost 7 bases, leaving 10 bases of the junction unmatched. CDR3 amino acids: CASNSPQRGYNEQFF. As DNA, the CDR3 is TGCGCCAGCAATAGCCCGCAGCGGGGATACAATGAGCAGTTCTTC.

The gene calls are TRBV5-6 and TRBJ2-3, with D possibly matching TRBD2 (6 bases). CDR1 and CDR2 from the germline V gene are SGHDT and YYEEEE. V lost 0 bases to trimming and J lost 5 bases, with 25 bases between them. The CDR3 runs to 19 residues. DNA for the CDR3: TGTGCCAGCAGCTTGGGCGCTGATGGGTCGGGAGATTACGGAGATACGCAGTATTTT. It yields the protein CASSLGADGSGDYGDTQYF.

The gene calls are TRBV7-2 and TRBJ2-7, with 7 bases aligning to TRBD1. Trimming cost V 5 bases and J 7 bases; bases outside gene matches: 8. CDR3 length equals 13 residues. The germline V gene has CDR1 SGHTA and CDR2 FQGNSA. CDR3: CASSPTGLREQYF. The CDR3 DNA is TGTGCCAGCAGCCCGACAGGGCTCCGGGAGCAGTACTTC.

The CDR3 sequence is CASSLGSGGGTEAFF. The CDR3 DNA follows: TGTGCCAGCAGCTTAGGATCTGGCGGGGGCACTGAAGCTTTCTTT. The chain carries TRBV7-8 and TRBJ1-1; a weak D match, TRBD1 (5 bases). Trimming removed 1 base at V and 4 bases at J, with 13 bases between. This CDR3 has 15 amino acids. In germline, CDR1 is SGHVS, CDR2 FQNEAQ.

The rearrangement uses TRBV13 and TRBJ1-2, with D tentatively TRBD1 (6 bases). Looked up from germline, CDR1 is PRHDT and CDR2 is FYEKMQ (reference sequence). CDR3 length: 15 amino acids. V dropped 6 bases and J dropped 1 base, with 15 bases sitting between them. The CDR3 reads CASSSTGQINYGYTF. CDR3 coding DNA: TGTGCCAGCAGTAGTACGGGACAAATTAACTATGGCTACACCTTC.

In regard to this clone: The junction does not match germline at one end; this may be a read error. Additional DNA sequences in this sample encode the identical CDR3. The chain recombines TRBV5-4 with TRBJ2-7; the match to TRBD2 covers 7 bases. The CDR3 is made up of 13 amino acids. The germline CDR1 and CDR2 sequences are SGHNT and YYREEE (reference sequence). CDR3 nucleotides: TGTGCTAGCAGGGCTAGCGGAACCTACGAGCAGTACTTC. This codes for CASRASGTYEQYF.

V and J are TRBV5-1 and TRBJ1-2; D might be TRBD1 (5 bases). V lost 0 bases to trimming and J lost 4 bases, with 7 bases between them. The CDR3 length is 13 residues. Per germline, CDR1 SGHRS and CDR2 YFSETQ. The CDR3 region is CASSLGGGYGYTF. In nucleotides, the CDR3 is TGCGCCAGCAGCTTGGGGGGCGGCTATGGCTACACCTTC.

The V and J genes are TRBV14 and TRBJ1-2; D call uncertain. The CDR3 consists of 14 residues. With 0 bases removed from V and 4 bases from J, the gap between germline ends came to 9 bases. CDR1 SGHDN and CDR2 FVKESK come from the germline V gene. The CDR3 here is CASSQERRSYGYTF. The CDR3 nucleotides read TGTGCCAGCAGCCAAGAGAGACGGAGCTATGGCTACACCTTC.

This sequence joins TRBV18 and TRBJ2-1; a possible D gene is TRBD2 (5 bases). The germline V gene encodes CDR1 KGHSH and CDR2 LQKENI. Trimming stripped 3 bases from V and 4 bases from J, with 16 bases between. The CDR3 extends over 16 amino acids. The CDR3 DNA sequence: TGTGCCAGCTCACCCACAGCCACCTCGGGGTACAATGAGCAGTTCTTC. Protein product: CASSPTATSGYNEQFF.

The CDR3 DNA reads TGTGCCAGCTCACCTGGAGCGGAGTGGTCTGAAGCTTTCTTT. Its protein is CASSPGAEWSEAFF. This rearrangement joins TRBV18 to TRBJ1-1; D unresolved. The germline V gene encodes CDR1 KGHSH and CDR2 LQKENI. Trimming took 3 bases from V and 6 from J, leaving 14 bases between them. The CDR3 contains 14 residues.

The chain couples TRBV30 to TRBJ1-1, with D possibly being TRBD1 (5 bases). Germline-derived CDR1 and CDR2 are GTSNPN and SVGIG (reference sequence). The CDR3 sequence is 14 residues long. V was pared by 2 bases and J by 4 bases, with 14 bases between. The CDR3: CAWSRSGLLTEAFF. The CDR3 nucleotides read TGTGCCTGGAGTCGCTCGGGACTTCTCACTGAAGCTTTCTTT.